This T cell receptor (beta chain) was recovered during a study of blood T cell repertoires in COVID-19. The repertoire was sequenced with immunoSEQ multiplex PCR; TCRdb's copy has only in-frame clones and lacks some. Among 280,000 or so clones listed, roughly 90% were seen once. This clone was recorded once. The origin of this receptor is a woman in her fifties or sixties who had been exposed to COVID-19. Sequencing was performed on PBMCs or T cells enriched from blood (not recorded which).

The CDR3 loop reads CASSLSGPSVSGNTIYF. CDR3 nucleotide sequence: TGTGCCAGCAGCTTGTCTGGGCCCTCAGTCTCTGGAAACACCATATATTTT. The chain has TRBV5-4 and TRBJ1-3; D gene unclear. The germline CDR1 and CDR2 sequences are SGHNT and YYREEE (reference sequence). The CDR3 spans 17 residues. The V end was cut by 1 base, the J end by 0 bases, with 14 bases between.